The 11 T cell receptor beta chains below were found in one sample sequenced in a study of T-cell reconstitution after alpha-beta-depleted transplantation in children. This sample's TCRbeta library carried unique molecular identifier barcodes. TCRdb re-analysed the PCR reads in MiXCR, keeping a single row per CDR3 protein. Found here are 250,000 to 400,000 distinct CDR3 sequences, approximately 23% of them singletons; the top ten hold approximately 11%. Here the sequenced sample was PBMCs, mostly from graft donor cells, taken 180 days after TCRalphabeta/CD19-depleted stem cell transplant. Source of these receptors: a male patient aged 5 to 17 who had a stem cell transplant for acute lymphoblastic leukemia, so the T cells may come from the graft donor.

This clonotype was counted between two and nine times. In DNA, the CDR3 is TGTGCCAGCAGCTTAGATCCTAGCGGTTCCTACGAGCAGTACTTC. It is translated as CASSLDPSGSYEQYF. This sequence joins TRBV7-8 and TRBJ2-7, with 7 positions matching TRBD2. The CDR3 sequence is 15 residues long. The trim removed 1 base at V and 1 base at J, leaving 4 bases unmatched. Germline CDR1 is SGHVS and CDR2 is FQNEAQ.

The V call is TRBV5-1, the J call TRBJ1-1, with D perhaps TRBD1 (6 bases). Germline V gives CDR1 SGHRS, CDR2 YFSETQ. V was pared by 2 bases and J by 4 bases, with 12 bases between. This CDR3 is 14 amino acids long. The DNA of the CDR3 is TGCGCCAGCAGCTTTGAAGGGGGTGGCACTGAAGCTTTCTTT. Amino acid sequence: CASSFEGGGTEAFF. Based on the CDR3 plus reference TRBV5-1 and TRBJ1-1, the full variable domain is KAGVTQTPRYLIKTRGQQVTLSCSPISGHRSVSWYQQTPGQGLQFLFEYFSETQRNKGNFPGRFSGRQFSNSRSEMNVSTLELGDSALYLCASSFEGGGTEAFFGQGTRLTVV.

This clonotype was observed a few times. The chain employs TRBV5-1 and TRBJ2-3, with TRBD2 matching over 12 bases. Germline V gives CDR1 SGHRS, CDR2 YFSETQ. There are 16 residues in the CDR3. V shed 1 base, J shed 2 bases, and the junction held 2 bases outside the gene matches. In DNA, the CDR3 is TGCGCCAGCAGCTTGCTAGCGGGAGGGCTCACAGATACGCAGTATTTT. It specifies CASSLLAGGLTDTQYF.

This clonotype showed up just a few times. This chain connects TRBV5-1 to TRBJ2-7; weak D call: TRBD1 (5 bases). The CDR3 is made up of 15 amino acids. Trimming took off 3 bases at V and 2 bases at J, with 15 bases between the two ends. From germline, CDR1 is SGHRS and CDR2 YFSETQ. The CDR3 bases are TGCGCCAGCAGCTCTGGTCCAGGGCCCACCTACGAGCAGTACTTC. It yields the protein CASSSGPGPTYEQYF.

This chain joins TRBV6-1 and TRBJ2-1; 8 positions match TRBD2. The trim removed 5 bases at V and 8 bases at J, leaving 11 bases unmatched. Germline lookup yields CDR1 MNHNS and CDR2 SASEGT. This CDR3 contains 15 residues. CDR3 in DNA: TGTGCCAGCAGTCAACCAACTAGCGGTTGGGATGAGCAGTTCTTC. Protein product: CASSQPTSGWDEQFF.

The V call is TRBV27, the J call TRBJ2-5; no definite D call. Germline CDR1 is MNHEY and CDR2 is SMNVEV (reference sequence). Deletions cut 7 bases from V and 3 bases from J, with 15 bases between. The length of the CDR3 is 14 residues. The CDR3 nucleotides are TGTGCCAGCAACCTCGGCGTAGGAGAAGAGACCCAGTACTTC. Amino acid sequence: CASNLGVGEETQYF.

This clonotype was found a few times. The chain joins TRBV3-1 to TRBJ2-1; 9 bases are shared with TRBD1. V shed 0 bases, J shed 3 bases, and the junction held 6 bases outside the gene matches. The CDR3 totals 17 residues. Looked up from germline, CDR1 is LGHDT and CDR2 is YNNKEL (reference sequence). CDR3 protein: CASSQDQRTGVYNEQFF. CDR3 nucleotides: TGTGCCAGCAGCCAAGACCAGAGGACAGGGGTCTACAATGAGCAGTTCTTC.

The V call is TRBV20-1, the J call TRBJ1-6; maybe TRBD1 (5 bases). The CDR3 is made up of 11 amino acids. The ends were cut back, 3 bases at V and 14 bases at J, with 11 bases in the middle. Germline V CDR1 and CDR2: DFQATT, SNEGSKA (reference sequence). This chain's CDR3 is CSASLRGALHF. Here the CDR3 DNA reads TGCAGTGCTAGTCTACGAGGGGCCCTCCACTTT.

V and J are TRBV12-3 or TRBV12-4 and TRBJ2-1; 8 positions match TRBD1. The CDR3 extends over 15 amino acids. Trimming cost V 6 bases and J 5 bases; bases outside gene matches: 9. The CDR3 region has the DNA TGTGCCAGCAGAAGCGGACAGGGCGGGAACAATGAGCAGTTCTTC. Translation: CASRSGQGGNNEQFF.

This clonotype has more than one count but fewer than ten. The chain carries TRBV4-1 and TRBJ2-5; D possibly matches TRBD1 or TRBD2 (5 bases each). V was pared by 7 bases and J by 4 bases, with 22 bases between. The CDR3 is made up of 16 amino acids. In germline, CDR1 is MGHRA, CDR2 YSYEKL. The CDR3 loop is CASTFLPGASRETQYF. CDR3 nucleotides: TGCGCCAGCACGTTTTTGCCCGGGGCGAGTAGAGAGACCCAGTACTTC.

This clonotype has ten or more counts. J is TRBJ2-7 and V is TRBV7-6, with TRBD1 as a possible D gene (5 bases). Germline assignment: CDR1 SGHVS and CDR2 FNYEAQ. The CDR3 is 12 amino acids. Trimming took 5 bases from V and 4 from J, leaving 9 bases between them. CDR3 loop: CASSTTEYEQYF. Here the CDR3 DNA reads TGTGCCAGCAGCACGACAGAGTACGAGCAGTACTTC.